This T cell receptor beta chain was recorded in a study of regulatory T cells in long-lasting Graves disease. Looking at the study overall: Graves' patients diagnosed newly had used antithyroid drugs under 3 months.

The time point was: newly diagnosed GD, antithyroid drugs for less than 3 months. RNA isolated from PBMCs was used to make the TCR library. This clonotype was seen many times. Trimming cost V 3 bases and J 6 bases, with 20 bases left between them. This CDR3 contains 16 residues. Combining iRepertoire HTBI primers with Arm-PCR of CDR3 regions, the authors built TCR beta libraries. TCRdb reprocessed the multiplex PCR reads with MiXCR, giving one entry per CDR3 protein. The sample includes about 620,000 distinct CDR3 sequences, about 15% of them seen just once. These data were also filed under a second study, of T cells in Graves' hyperthyroidism and ophthalmopathy. That study adds: A 13 V-J signature model discriminated ophthalmopathy versus stable hyperthyroidism.

Sequences were derived from peripheral blood mononuclear cells (PBMCs), sampled at new diagnosis, from a patient treated with antithyroid drugs. The TCR was taken from a woman younger than 45 with Graves disease. The V call is TRBV12-3 or TRBV12-4, the J call TRBJ1-1; D is perhaps TRBD1 (5 bases). This CDR3 reads CASSFGGSILDAEAFF. In nucleotides, the CDR3 is TGTGCCAGCAGTTTTGGGGGATCCATCCTCGACGCTGAAGCTTTCTTT.